These 22 T cell receptor beta chains were all obtained from the same sample, sequenced in a study of T-cell memory formation after mild COVID-19. One entry per CDR3 protein results from TCRdb running MiXCR on the 5' RACE reads. The data show under 400,000 distinct CDR3 sequences, with approximately 27% seen just once and roughly 13% held by the top ten. The sequenced material came from PBMCs or a T cell subset sorted from them (not recorded which). The receptors here all came from an adult woman who had mild COVID-19 (a few samples of this study predate the infection). Cell type and time point are not known.

The rearrangement uses TRBV20-1 and TRBJ1-6; 7 nucleotides agree with TRBD1. V was pared by 0 bases and J by 7 bases, with 6 bases of the junction left unmatched. The germline CDR1 and CDR2 sequences are DFQATT and SNEGSKA (reference sequence). The CDR3 is made up of 15 amino acids. In DNA form, the CDR3 reads TGCAGTGCTAGAGATAGAGGGGGCAGGAATTCACCCCTCCACTTT. Its protein is CSARDRGGRNSPLHF.

The chain recombines TRBV9 with TRBJ1-1; no clear D gene. Germline V gene lookup returns CDR1 SGDLS and CDR2 YYNGEE. This CDR3 has 13 amino acids. V dropped 2 bases and J dropped 4 bases, with 9 bases sitting between them. CDR3 loop: CASSVTGFTEAFF. CDR3 sequence (DNA): TGTGCCAGCAGCGTCACCGGATTCACTGAAGCTTTCTTT.

The rearrangement joins TRBV5-1 to TRBJ2-2, with TRBD1 matching 7 bases. Germline V gives CDR1 SGHRS, CDR2 YFSETQ. The V segment lost 1 base and the J segment 5 bases; nucleotides outside the gene matches: 8. The CDR3 covers 16 residues. CDR3 protein: CASSLRQGMSTGELFF. CDR3 DNA sequence: TGCGCCAGCAGCTTGAGACAGGGTATGAGTACCGGGGAGCTGTTTTTT.

This clonotype came up a few times. CDR3 coding DNA: TGTGCCAGTAGTATTAGGGACAGTGCCACCACCGGGGAGCTGTTTTTT. Translated: CASSIRDSATTGELFF. V usage is TRBV19 and J usage is TRBJ2-2; 7 bases map to TRBD1. Trimming at V came to 3 bases and at J to 4 bases, leaving 8 bases not matched to a gene. CDR3 size: 16 residues. The germline gives CDR1 LNHDA, CDR2 SQIVND (reference sequence).

The DNA of the CDR3 is TGTGCCAGCAGCTTGGTTCTTGGAAACATTCAGTACTTC. Translation: CASSLVLGNIQYF. This chain connects TRBV11-2 to TRBJ2-4; D gene ambiguous. The length of the CDR3 is 13 residues. Trimming shortened V by 3 bases and J by 6 bases, and 9 bases separated the two germline ends. The germline gives CDR1 SGHAT, CDR2 FQNNGV.

This clonotype was observed a handful of times. This may come from a read error, since a much larger clone is one base off. The DNA of the CDR3 is TGTGCCAGCAGCGCCTACTACGAGCAGTACTTC. It translates to CASSAYYEQYF. V usage is TRBV2 and J usage is TRBJ2-7; unclear D gene. Per the germline V gene, CDR1 is SNHLY and CDR2 is FYNNEI. This CDR3 comprises 11 residues. V was clipped by 6 bases and J by 3 bases, with 6 bases between them.

This chain links TRBV20-1 with TRBJ2-1; maybe TRBD2 (6 bases). There are 14 residues in the CDR3. Trimming removed 3 bases at V and 6 bases at J, with 15 bases between. Per the germline V gene, CDR1 is DFQATT and CDR2 is SNEGSKA (reference sequence). CDR3 protein: CSARVQLASNEQFF. The CDR3 bases are TGCAGTGCTAGGGTCCAGCTAGCGTCCAATGAGCAGTTCTTC.

V gene TRBV2 combines with J gene TRBJ2-3; D may be TRBD1 (6 bases). V was cut by 7 bases and J by 6 bases, with 23 bases left in between. This CDR3 has 16 amino acids. The germline V gene encodes CDR1 SNHLY and CDR2 FYNNEI. The CDR3 here is CASIIFDVGDMDTQYF. Here the CDR3 DNA reads TGTGCCAGCATTATCTTCGACGTGGGGGACATGGATACGCAGTATTTT.

A few counts support this clonotype. The chain couples TRBV20-1 to TRBJ2-5; D is perhaps TRBD1 or TRBD2 (7 bases each). V lost 7 bases to trimming and J lost 3 bases, with 15 bases between them. CDR1 DFQATT and CDR2 SNEGSKA come from the germline V gene (reference sequence). The CDR3 runs 13 residues. The CDR3 sequence: CSVRGLAEETQYF. CDR3 DNA: TGCAGTGTTAGGGGGCTAGCGGAAGAGACCCAGTACTTC.

This chain uses TRBV7-8 with TRBJ2-7; TRBD2 matches at 9 bases. After removal of 2 bases from V and 3 bases from J, the junction contained 5 bases not matched to a gene. This CDR3 contains 15 residues. CDR1 SGHVS and CDR2 FQNEAQ come from the germline V gene. The CDR3 is CASSLRLAAHYEQYF. CDR3 sequence (DNA): TGTGCCAGCAGCTTAAGACTAGCGGCCCACTACGAGCAGTACTTC.

J is TRBJ2-1 and V is TRBV20-1, with 7 bases fitting TRBD2. There are 13 residues in the CDR3. With 4 bases clipped from V and 3 bases from J, the junction kept 3 bases outside the gene matches. Germline V gene data show CDR1 as DFQATT and CDR2 as SNEGSKA (reference sequence). As DNA, the CDR3 is TGCAGTGCTACCGGGAGGCTCTACAATGAGCAGTTCTTC. This gives the protein CSATGRLYNEQFF.

The chain carries TRBV4-1 and TRBJ2-5, with D possibly being TRBD2 (6 bases). This CDR3 comprises 15 residues. Trimming removed 1 base from V and 1 base from J, with 10 bases in between. Looked up from germline, CDR1 is MGHRA and CDR2 is YSYEKL. The CDR3 coding sequence is TGCGCCAGCAGCCAAGGACTAGTTCTCCAAGAGACCCAGTACTTC. Protein sequence: CASSQGLVLQETQYF.

This clonotype was picked up a small number of times. The rearrangement uses TRBV20-1 and TRBJ1-1, with D unresolved. CDR3 length equals 15 residues. Trimming left V 2 bases short and J 1 base short, with 14 bases between. Germline CDR1 DFQATT, CDR2 SNEGSKA (reference sequence). CDR3 nucleotide sequence: TGCAGTGCTAGAAGCCCGGATCCTCGGAACACTGAAGCTTTCTTT. As protein: CSARSPDPRNTEAFF.

This clonotype has only a few counts. The J gene is TRBJ2-1, the V gene TRBV11-3; D perhaps matches TRBD2 (6 bases). This CDR3 has 14 amino acids. V shed 7 bases and J shed 6 bases, with 16 bases lying between them. CDR1 is SGHNT, CDR2 YENEEA, per germline. This CDR3 reads CASTTTGTLNEQFF. CDR3 nucleotides: TGTGCCAGCACCACAACCGGGACTCTCAATGAGCAGTTCTTC.

The CDR3 loop reads CASSSLSPYNEQFF. DNA of the CDR3: TGCGCCAGCAGCTCCCTGAGCCCCTACAATGAGCAGTTCTTC. V usage is TRBV4-1 and J usage is TRBJ2-1; D remains unclear. The germline V and J ends were trimmed by 5 bases and 2 bases, with 10 bases remaining between them. Germline-derived CDR1 and CDR2 are MGHRA and YSYEKL. The CDR3 contains 14 residues.

The sample holds a few counts of this clonotype. The V gene is TRBV12-3 or TRBV12-4, the J gene TRBJ1-5, with D maybe TRBD1 (5 bases). V lost 6 bases, J lost 6 bases, and 18 bases lay in between. This CDR3 has 15 amino acids. DNA for the CDR3: TGTGCCAGCAGACCAGGGACGTGGAGCGGTCAGCCCCAGCATTTT. This codes for CASRPGTWSGQPQHF.

The sample holds a few counts of this clonotype. This CDR3 reads CASRPRTQDTQYF. The CDR3 DNA sequence: TGTGCCAGCAGGCCTAGAACGCAGGATACGCAGTATTTT. This chain joins TRBV7-9 and TRBJ2-3; no clear D gene. V lost 6 bases, J lost 6 bases, and 13 bases lay in between. CDR1 is SEHNR, CDR2 FQNEAQ, per germline (reference sequence). This CDR3 is 13 amino acids long.

The chain couples TRBV12-3 or TRBV12-4 to TRBJ2-7, with 11 bases fitting TRBD1. V was clipped by 3 bases and J by 3 bases; unmatched bases: 7. The CDR3 consists of 16 residues. The CDR3 nucleotides read TGTGCCAGCAGTTTTACCTGGGACAGGGGGTACTACGAGCAGTACTTC. Translation gives CASSFTWDRGYYEQYF.

The chain employs TRBV5-1 and TRBJ1-1, with D maybe TRBD1 (5 bases). The CDR3 has 14 amino acids. Trimming removed 4 bases at V and 1 base at J, with 11 bases between. The germline V gene has CDR1 SGHRS and CDR2 YFSETQ. The CDR3 DNA reads TGCGCCAGCAGCACTAGGGACGGGAACACTGAAGCTTTCTTT. It translates to CASSTRDGNTEAFF.

The chain recombines TRBV5-1 with TRBJ1-5; weak D call: TRBD1 (5 bases). Germline V gene lookup returns CDR1 SGHRS and CDR2 YFSETQ. V was shortened by 4 bases and J by 3 bases, with 11 bases between the two germline ends. The CDR3 has 14 amino acids. CDR3 region: CASSRGGDNQPQHF. The DNA of the CDR3 is TGCGCCAGCAGCAGGGGAGGTGACAATCAGCCCCAGCATTTT.

The chain joins TRBV5-1 to TRBJ2-7; 9 bases match TRBD1. The CDR3 length is 16 residues. Per germline, CDR1 SGHRS and CDR2 YFSETQ. V dropped 3 bases and J dropped 3; count of bases not matched to a gene: 10. CDR3: CASSSTTGTGIYEQYF. The CDR3 coding sequence is TGCGCCAGCAGCTCTACAACCGGGACAGGGATCTACGAGCAGTACTTC.

This clonotype was counted a few times. The genes are TRBV7-2 and TRBJ2-1, with a possible D match to TRBD2 (5 bases). This CDR3 has 15 residues. V dropped 2 bases and J dropped 9 bases, with 17 bases sitting between them. Per germline, CDR1 SGHTA and CDR2 FQGNSA. The CDR3 nucleotides are TGTGCCAGCAGCTTAACGGGGTCCACGTATGGTGAGCAGTTCTTC. Its translation: CASSLTGSTYGEQFF.